Below, one TCR beta chain is given with its context. Its antigen is currently unknown. Repertoires were generated with immunoSEQ multiplex PCR, while TCRdb's copy carries only in-frame clones and drops some. The repertoire holds about 49,000 clones, with just over 85% as singletons. This sample stems from a study of T cell clonotyping in hematopoietic cell transplantation. The overall study: Recipient samples before transplant were obtained post-cytoreduction.

Overall study findings and caveats: CD4 and CD8 repertoire contributions could not be separated without sorting. After transplant, recipient diversity fell while pathologically expanded clonotypes grew through day 180. Broader posttransplant TCR repertoire diversity was predicted by graft donor and pretransplant recipient Inverse Simpson Index values.

As to time point: recipient sample about 28 days before transplant, after cytoreduction. This clonotype was obtained from a man aged 60-69 years with biphenotypic leukemia. Some clones in this sample may be carry-over from other donors' samples. This sample comprised peripheral blood mononuclear cells, obtained before stem cell transplant.

CDR3 sequence (DNA): TGTGCCAGTAGGTCGAGCACTGAAGCTTTCTTT. This codes for CASRSSTEAFF. J is TRBJ1-1 and V is TRBV19; unclear D gene. Germline assignment: CDR1 LNHDA and CDR2 SQIVND (reference sequence). V was clipped by 6 bases and J by 4 bases, with 6 bases between them. The CDR3 has 11 residues.